The clone carrying this TCR beta chain has a handful of counts. No antigen is known for it. The data were taken from a study of CD8 T cells in ankylosing spondylitis. General study findings and limits: In peripheral blood, disease-linked CD8+ clones occurred at relatively low frequencies. Ankylosing spondylitis blood seemed to carry a telltale TCR beta motif made of eight highly homologous variants. Reportedly, matched ankylosing spondylitis synovial fluid was significantly enriched for disease-linked clones. Earlier studies detected some motif variants in reactive arthritis synovial fluid and blood.

TCRdb analysed the 5' RACE reads with MiXCR anew, one entry per CDR3 protein. Of about 100,000 distinct CDR3 sequences in the sample, around 24% are singletons; the top ten hold over 9%. The TCR comes from a male donor with ankylosing spondylitis. Sample: synovial fluid, either unsorted or a sorted T cell fraction (not recorded which).

CDR3 protein: CASRDREVPYEQYF. Here the CDR3 DNA reads TGTGCCAGCAGAGACAGGGAGGTCCCCTACGAGCAGTACTTC. The genes are TRBV6-1 and TRBJ2-7; the D gene is possibly TRBD1 (7 bases). The V end was cut by 6 bases, the J end by 2 bases, with 14 bases between. The CDR3 runs to 14 residues. CDR1 and CDR2 from the germline V gene are MNHNS and SASEGT.